The count of the clone carrying this T cell receptor (beta chain) is one. Method: immunoSEQ multiplex PCR; TCRdb's copy keeps in-frame clones and lacks some. The repertoire has 130,000 to 150,000 clones, 75% to 85% of them found once; the top ten carry roughly 8%. This specimen belongs to a study of blood T cell repertoires in COVID-19. The germline gives CDR1 SNHLY, CDR2 FYNNEI. J lost 1 base, V lost 6 bases, and 8 bases had no gene match. This CDR3 contains 15 residues. The chain carries TRBV2 and TRBJ1-1; TRBD1 agrees at 7 bases. Sequencing was carried out using peripheral blood. The sequence came from a human donor with acute or convalescent COVID-19. The donor label of this sample is uncertain. This CDR3 reads CASSQKWDRNTEAFF. The CDR3 bases are TGTGCCAGCAGCCAAAAGTGGGACAGGAACACTGAAGCTTTCTTT.